Shown below are 30 T cell receptor beta chains from a single sample sequenced in a study of T-cell memory formation after mild COVID-19. TCRdb recomputed calls from the 5' RACE reads with MiXCR, one row per CDR3 protein. The table lists approximately 350,000 distinct CDR3 sequences, around 14% of them singletons. Sample: PBMCs or a T cell subset sorted from them (not recorded which). Receptor source: a man in his late teens or twenties who had mild COVID-19 (a few samples of this study predate the infection). Cell type and time point are not known.

The sample holds many counts of this clonotype. The chain combines TRBV29-1 with TRBJ1-1; D is unresolved. In germline, CDR1 is SQVTM, CDR2 ANQGSEA. The CDR3 sequence is 13 residues long. Trimming removed 6 bases from V and 5 bases from J, with 16 bases in between. The CDR3 DNA reads TGCAGCGTCCTAGGACCCGGAGGAACTGAAGCTTTCTTT. Encoded protein: CSVLGPGGTEAFF.

The CDR3 DNA follows: TGCGCCAGCAGCCCGAGGGGACACCATGAAGCTTTCTTT. Translated, it gives CASSPRGHHEAFF. V usage is TRBV5-1 and J usage is TRBJ1-1; D might be TRBD1 (6 bases). Germline V gene data show CDR1 as SGHRS and CDR2 as YFSETQ. The V gene lost 4 bases and the J gene lost 7 bases, with 14 bases spanning the gap. The CDR3 length is 13 residues.

The rearrangement links TRBV2 to TRBJ2-1, with 10 positions matching TRBD1. Unmatched junction bases numbered 0, after V lost 4 bases and J lost 9 bases. This CDR3 spans 12 amino acids. Germline V lookup: CDR1 SNHLY, CDR2 FYNNEI. The CDR3 spells CASSGQGAEQFF. CDR3 in DNA: TGTGCCAGCAGTGGACAGGGGGCTGAGCAGTTCTTC.

CDR3 DNA: TGCGCCAGCAGCCAAACAGGGACGGACGGCTACACCTTC. It encodes CASSQTGTDGYTF. This chain joins TRBV5-1 and TRBJ1-2, with D possibly TRBD1 on 6 matching bases. This CDR3 is 13 amino acids long. CDR1 and CDR2 from the germline V gene are SGHRS and YFSETQ. V was shortened by 4 bases and J by 8 bases, with 15 bases between the two germline ends.

Only a few counts were recorded for this clonotype. This chain joins TRBV9 and TRBJ1-5, with a tentative D call TRBD1 (6 bases). The CDR3 spans 15 residues. V was clipped by 4 bases and J by 3 bases, with 14 bases between them. The germline V gene has CDR1 SGDLS and CDR2 YYNGEE. The CDR3, as DNA: TGTGCCAGCAGCCCCGACGGGGGCTTCAATCAGCCCCAGCATTTT. As protein: CASSPDGGFNQPQHF.

This clonotype was detected only a few times. J is TRBJ2-3 and V is TRBV7-6, with 7 bases matching TRBD1. With V trimmed by 5 bases and J by 5 bases, 4 bases remained unmatched. Germline CDR1 reads SGHVS; CDR2 reads FNYEAQ. This CDR3 is 13 amino acids long. CDR3 coding DNA: TGTGCCAGCAGCCTAACAGGGGTAGATACGCAGTATTTT. It translates to CASSLTGVDTQYF.

The J gene is TRBJ1-1, the V gene TRBV20-1, with 8 bases identical to TRBD1. J gave up 7 bases and V 3 bases, and 10 bases lay outside the gene matches. The germline gives CDR1 DFQATT, CDR2 SNEGSKA (reference sequence). The CDR3 loop spans 14 amino acids. CDR3 coding DNA: TGCAGTGCTAGGTCTCAGGGGGCGAGGGGTGAAGCTTTCTTT. Residues: CSARSQGARGEAFF.

J is TRBJ2-2 and V is TRBV5-1; 11 positions match TRBD1. With 4 bases clipped from V and 8 bases from J, the junction kept 7 bases outside the gene matches. This CDR3 comprises 15 residues. The germline V gene encodes CDR1 SGHRS and CDR2 YFSETQ. The DNA of the CDR3 is TGCGCCAGCAGCAGAGGACAGGGGGCAACGGGGGAGCTGTTTTTT. This translates into CASSRGQGATGELFF. Full variable domain (remainder filled in from reference TRBV5-1 and TRBJ2-2): KAGVTQTPRYLIKTRGQQVTLSCSPISGHRSVSWYQQTPGQGLQFLFEYFSETQRNKGNFPGRFSGRQFSNSRSEMNVSTLELGDSALYLCASSRGQGATGELFFGEGSRLTVL.

A few counts support this clonotype. This chain joins TRBV6-2 or TRBV6-3 and TRBJ2-7, with a weak D call TRBD1 (6 bases). Germline V gene data show CDR1 as MNHEY and CDR2 as SVGEGT. The CDR3 is 15 residues long. The germline V and J ends were trimmed by 4 bases and 5 bases, with 18 bases remaining between them. The DNA for the CDR3 is TGTGCCAGCAGTTCCGGAAGGACGGACAGTGACGAGCAGTACGTC. This translates into CASSSGRTDSDEQYV.

The gene calls are TRBV3-1 and TRBJ1-2, with a weak D call TRBD1 (5 bases). Germline loops: CDR1 LGHDT, CDR2 YNNKEL (reference sequence). V was shortened by 4 bases and J by 4 bases, with 10 bases between the two germline ends. CDR3 size: 13 residues. The CDR3 bases are TGTGCCAGCAGCCCCAGGGCCTCCTATGGCTACACCTTC. Translated: CASSPRASYGYTF.

The sample holds a few counts of this clonotype. V usage is TRBV20-1 and J usage is TRBJ2-3; weak D call: TRBD2 (6 bases). The CDR3 extends over 14 amino acids. Germline V gene lookup returns CDR1 DFQATT and CDR2 SNEGSKA (reference sequence). The V gene lost 6 bases and the J gene lost 3 bases, with 16 bases spanning the gap. The CDR3 nucleotides read TGCAGTGCCGTGCCCGCGGGGACTACAGATACGCAGTATTTT. This codes for CSAVPAGTTDTQYF.

The chain recombines TRBV12-3 or TRBV12-4 with TRBJ1-2, with D perhaps matching TRBD1 (6 bases). V dropped 6 bases and J dropped 5 bases, with 22 bases sitting between them. The CDR3 has 16 residues. The CDR3 sequence: CASSLLGGGRQYGYTF. As DNA, the CDR3 is TGTGCCAGCAGCCTTCTCGGGGGGGGCAGGCAATATGGCTACACCTTC.

The chain has TRBV20-1 and TRBJ2-5; 8 nucleotides align to TRBD1. V was clipped by 5 bases and J by 2 bases; unmatched bases: 7. The length of the CDR3 is 14 residues. CDR1 is DFQATT, CDR2 SNEGSKA, per germline (reference sequence). The CDR3 loop reads CSAPDRGTQETQYF. The CDR3 region has the DNA TGCAGTGCTCCCGACAGGGGCACTCAAGAGACCCAGTACTTC.

This clonotype showed up many times. The chain carries TRBV4-1 and TRBJ1-2; D gene uncertain. V was pared by 3 bases and J by 10 bases, with 18 bases between. Germline CDR1 reads MGHRA; CDR2 reads YSYEKL. This CDR3 region has 14 residues. The CDR3 DNA reads as TGCGCCAGCAGCCATCCCCGGGAGGGCCATGCCTACACCTTC. Translation: CASSHPREGHAYTF.

This chain joins TRBV3-1 and TRBJ2-1; possibly TRBD2 for D (7 bases). The germline V gene encodes CDR1 LGHDT and CDR2 YNNKEL (reference sequence). This CDR3 has 18 residues. V dropped 2 bases and J dropped 4 bases, with 21 bases sitting between them. CDR3 loop: CASSQWFSRGGHYNEQFF. In DNA, the CDR3 is TGTGCCAGCAGCCAATGGTTCTCTAGGGGGGGGCATTACAATGAGCAGTTCTTC.

This clonotype was seen only a few times. The chain is built from TRBV5-1 and TRBJ2-2, with 11 positions matching TRBD2. Germline V gene data show CDR1 as SGHRS and CDR2 as YFSETQ. V lost 4 bases, J lost 9 bases, and 5 bases stayed unmatched. The CDR3 covers 14 residues. CDR3 coding DNA: TGCGCCAGCAGCATAGGGACTAGCGGAAGGGAGCTGTTTTTT. This gives the protein CASSIGTSGRELFF.

This clonotype has a count of ten or more. The V and J genes are TRBV9 and TRBJ1-1; the D is unclear. CDR1 is SGDLS, CDR2 YYNGEE, per germline. Trimming stripped 0 bases from V and 0 bases from J, with 15 bases between. CDR3 size: 17 residues. The CDR3 reads CASSVGERDSMNTEAFF. The CDR3 DNA is TGTGCCAGCAGCGTAGGAGAAAGGGATTCTATGAACACTGAAGCTTTCTTT.

The CDR3 DNA sequence: TGTGCCAGTAGTGTTTCGACACCTAGCAATCAGCCCCAGCATTTT. Translation: CASSVSTPSNQPQHF. The V gene is TRBV19, the J gene TRBJ1-5; D is ambiguous. The CDR3 has 15 residues. CDR1 and CDR2 from the germline V gene are LNHDA and SQIVND (reference sequence). V was cut by 5 bases and J by 0 bases, with 11 bases left in between.

The rearrangement links TRBV2 to TRBJ1-5; tentative D call: TRBD1 (6 bases). Germline-derived CDR1 and CDR2 are SNHLY and FYNNEI. This CDR3 contains 15 residues. V lost 6 bases to trimming and J lost 0 bases, with 12 bases between them. The CDR3 nucleotides read TGTGCCAGCAGGAGGACAGAATATAGCAATCAGCCCCAGCATTTT. Protein: CASRRTEYSNQPQHF.

This clonotype was observed a few times. The V gene is TRBV4-3, the J gene TRBJ1-2, with D tentatively TRBD1 (6 bases). Germline loops: CDR1 LGHNA, CDR2 YSLEER. The CDR3 contains 15 residues. Deletions cut 4 bases from V and 2 bases from J, with 14 bases between. CDR3: CASSRGGARNYGYTF. The CDR3 nucleotides are TGCGCCAGCAGCCGAGGGGGGGCTCGAAACTATGGCTACACCTTC.

Ten or more counts support this clonotype. J is TRBJ1-1 and V is TRBV9; D unresolved. This CDR3 has 15 residues. V was shortened by 0 bases and J by 0 bases, with 9 bases between the two germline ends. CDR1 and CDR2 (germline): SGDLS, YYNGEE. The CDR3 region is CASSVVTGMNTEAFF. The CDR3 bases are TGTGCCAGCAGCGTAGTAACGGGTATGAACACTGAAGCTTTCTTT.

The chain joins TRBV11-1 to TRBJ2-3; TRBD2 agrees at 9 bases. Unmatched junction bases numbered 10, after V lost 4 bases and J lost 2 bases. Germline-derived CDR1 and CDR2 are SGHAT and FQDESV (reference sequence). This CDR3 spans 17 amino acids. The CDR3 loop is CASSSGPAGGFTDTQYF. As DNA, the CDR3 is TGTGCCAGCAGCTCCGGACCAGCGGGGGGCTTCACAGATACGCAGTATTTT. Drawing the rest from reference TRBV11-1 and TRBJ2-3, the complete variable domain is EAEVAQSPRYKITEKSQAVAFWCDPISGHATLYWYRQILGQGPELLVQFQDESVVDDSQLPKDRFSAERLKGVDSTLKIQPAELGDSAMYLCASSSGPAGGFTDTQYFGPGTRLTVL.

The chain uses TRBV24-1 and TRBJ1-1; weak D call: TRBD1 (5 bases). Trimming shortened V by 8 bases and J by 5 bases, and 14 bases separated the two germline ends. There are 13 residues in the CDR3. CDR1 is KGHDR, CDR2 SFDVKD, per germline. CDR3 nucleotides: TGTGCCACCATGGCGGGGGGGAGAACTGAAGCTTTCTTT. Translating it yields CATMAGGRTEAFF.

The table lists this clonotype with a count of one. The V gene is TRBV4-2, the J gene TRBJ2-3; D is undetermined. Germline CDR1 reads LGHNA; CDR2 reads YNFKEQ. The CDR3 has 13 amino acids. The V end was cut by 2 bases, the J end by 3 bases, with 6 bases between. The CDR3: CASSQYETDTQYF. As DNA, the CDR3 is TGTGCCAGCAGCCAATACGAGACAGATACGCAGTATTTT.

V gene TRBV6-1 combines with J gene TRBJ1-1, with D possibly matching TRBD1 (6 bases). The germline V gene has CDR1 MNHNS and CDR2 SASEGT. Trimming shortened V by 4 bases and J by 4 bases, and 16 bases separated the two germline ends. This CDR3 has 15 amino acids. The CDR3: CASSAMGAIGTEAFF. CDR3 in DNA: TGTGCCAGCAGTGCTATGGGGGCGATTGGCACTGAAGCTTTCTTT.

This clonotype turned up a few times. The chain couples TRBV12-3 or TRBV12-4 to TRBJ2-3; 9 bases match TRBD2. This CDR3 spans 16 amino acids. The V segment lost 3 bases and the J segment 5 bases; nucleotides outside the gene matches: 9. The CDR3 loop is CASSFSLAGSVDTQYF. CDR3 DNA sequence: TGTGCCAGCAGTTTTTCCCTAGCGGGGTCCGTAGATACGCAGTATTTT.

The CDR3 region has the DNA TGTGCCAGCAGCTTGGAGGTCAGAGACGCTTACGAGCAGTACTTC. Residues: CASSLEVRDAYEQYF. The chain joins TRBV5-5 to TRBJ2-7; no clear D. With 0 bases removed from V and 4 bases from J, the gap between germline ends came to 14 bases. CDR1 is SGHKS, CDR2 YYEKEE, per germline (reference sequence). This CDR3 has 15 amino acids.

V usage is TRBV28 and J usage is TRBJ1-4, with TRBD1 as a possible D gene (5 bases). Trimming took off 6 bases at V and 2 bases at J, with 13 bases between the two ends. The CDR3 totals 15 residues. Looked up from germline, CDR1 is MDHEN and CDR2 is SYDVKM. The DNA for the CDR3 is TGTGCCAGCAGGGGGGACGGCCCCACTAATGAAAAACTGTTTTTT. Its translation: CASRGDGPTNEKLFF. Using reference TRBV28 and TRBJ1-4 for the parts outside the CDR3, the full variable domain is DVKVTQSSRYLVKRTGEKVFLECVQDMDHENMFWYRQDPGLGLRLIYFSYDVKMKEKGDIPEGYSVSREKKERFSLILESASTNQTSMYLCASRGDGPTNEKLFFGSGTQLSVL.

The CDR3 coding sequence is TGTGCCAGCACCCCAAGTCCCGACAAGGGCTATGGCTACACCTTC. It yields the protein CASTPSPDKGYGYTF. The chain couples TRBV12-3 or TRBV12-4 to TRBJ1-2; D is uncertain. Trimming shortened V by 7 bases and J by 4 bases, and 19 bases separated the two germline ends. The CDR3 spans 15 residues.

This clonotype was seen more than once but under ten times. The V call is TRBV20-1, the J call TRBJ2-1; 14 nucleotides match TRBD2. CDR3 size: 14 residues. Germline lookup yields CDR1 DFQATT and CDR2 SNEGSKA (reference sequence). V dropped 6 bases and J dropped 7; count of bases not matched to a gene: 5. CDR3 DNA: TGCAGTGCAAGACTAGCGGGGGGGAGGAATGAGCAGTTCTTC. Protein product: CSARLAGGRNEQFF.